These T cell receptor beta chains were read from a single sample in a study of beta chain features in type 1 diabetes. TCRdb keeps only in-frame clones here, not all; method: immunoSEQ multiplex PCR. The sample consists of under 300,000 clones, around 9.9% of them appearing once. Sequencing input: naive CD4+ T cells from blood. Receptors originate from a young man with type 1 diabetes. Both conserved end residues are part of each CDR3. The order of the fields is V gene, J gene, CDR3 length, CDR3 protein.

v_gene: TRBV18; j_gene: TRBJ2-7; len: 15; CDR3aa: CASSPGQGGGYEQYF
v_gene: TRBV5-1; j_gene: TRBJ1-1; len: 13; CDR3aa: CASSLVGQHEAFF
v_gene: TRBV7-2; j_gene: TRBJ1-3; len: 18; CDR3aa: CASSTQPGGTDAGNTIYF
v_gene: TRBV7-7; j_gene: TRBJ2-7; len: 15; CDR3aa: CASSLGAGAHYEQYF
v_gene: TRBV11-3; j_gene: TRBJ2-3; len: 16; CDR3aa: CASSQEQDPSTDTQYF
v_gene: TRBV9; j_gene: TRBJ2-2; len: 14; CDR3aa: CASSARSDTGELFF
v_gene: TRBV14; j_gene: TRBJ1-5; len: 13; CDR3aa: CASSQGGTGPQHF
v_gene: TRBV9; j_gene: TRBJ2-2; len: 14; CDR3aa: CASSPFHGTGELFF
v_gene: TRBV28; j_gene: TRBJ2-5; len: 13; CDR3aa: CASAPGTEETQYF
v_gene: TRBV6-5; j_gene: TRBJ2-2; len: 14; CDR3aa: CASQGSANTGELFF
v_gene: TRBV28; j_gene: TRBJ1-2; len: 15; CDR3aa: CASSPGGGYSYGYTF
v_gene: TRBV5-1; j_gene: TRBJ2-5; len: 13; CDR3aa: CASSLPGRETQYF
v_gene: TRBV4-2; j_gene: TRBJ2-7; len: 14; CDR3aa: CASSQESLVWEQYF
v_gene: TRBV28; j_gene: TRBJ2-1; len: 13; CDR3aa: CASSPPQANEQFF
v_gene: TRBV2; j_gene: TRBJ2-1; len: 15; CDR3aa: CASSALAGGQNEQFF
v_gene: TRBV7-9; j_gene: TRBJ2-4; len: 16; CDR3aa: CASSSKPGQGRNIQYF
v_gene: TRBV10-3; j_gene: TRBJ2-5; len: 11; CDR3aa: CAISNQDQQYF
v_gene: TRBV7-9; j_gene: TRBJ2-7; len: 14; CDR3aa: CASSKPPGQGKQYF
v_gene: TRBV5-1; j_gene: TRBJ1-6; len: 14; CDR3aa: CASSPGGSNSPLHF
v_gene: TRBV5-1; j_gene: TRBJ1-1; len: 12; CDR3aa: CASSFLTGEAFF
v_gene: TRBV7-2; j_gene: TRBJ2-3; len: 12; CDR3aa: CASSPTRDTQYF